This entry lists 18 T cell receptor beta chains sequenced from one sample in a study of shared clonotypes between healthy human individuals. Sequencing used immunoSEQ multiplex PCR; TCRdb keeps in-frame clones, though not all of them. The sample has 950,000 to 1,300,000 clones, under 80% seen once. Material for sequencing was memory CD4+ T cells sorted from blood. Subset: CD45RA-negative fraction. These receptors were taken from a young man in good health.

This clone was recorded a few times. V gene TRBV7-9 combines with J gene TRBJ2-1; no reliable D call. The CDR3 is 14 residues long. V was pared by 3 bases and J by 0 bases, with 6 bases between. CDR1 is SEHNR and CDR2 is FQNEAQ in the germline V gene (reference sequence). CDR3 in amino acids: CASSFESSYNEQFF. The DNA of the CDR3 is TGTGCCAGCAGCTTCGAGAGCTCCTACAATGAGCAGTTCTTC.

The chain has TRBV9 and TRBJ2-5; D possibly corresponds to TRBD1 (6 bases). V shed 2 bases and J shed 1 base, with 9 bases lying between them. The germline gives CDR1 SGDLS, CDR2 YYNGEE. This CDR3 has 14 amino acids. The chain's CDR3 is CASSVRTVQETQYF. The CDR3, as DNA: TGTGCCAGCAGCGTGCGGACAGTCCAAGAGACCCAGTACTTC.

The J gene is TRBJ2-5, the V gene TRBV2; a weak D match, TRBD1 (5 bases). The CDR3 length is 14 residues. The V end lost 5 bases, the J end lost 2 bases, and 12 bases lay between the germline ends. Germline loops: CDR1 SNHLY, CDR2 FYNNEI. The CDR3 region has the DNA TGTGCCAGCAGTCAGGGTGGGAAGCAAGAGACCCAGTACTTC. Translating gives CASSQGGKQETQYF. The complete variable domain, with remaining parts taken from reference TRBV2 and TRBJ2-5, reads EPEVTQTPSHQVTQMGQEVILRCVPISNHLYFYWYRQILGQKVEFLVSFYNNEISEKSEIFDDQFSVERPDGSNFTLKIRSTKLEDSAMYFCASSQGGKQETQYFGPGTRLLVL.

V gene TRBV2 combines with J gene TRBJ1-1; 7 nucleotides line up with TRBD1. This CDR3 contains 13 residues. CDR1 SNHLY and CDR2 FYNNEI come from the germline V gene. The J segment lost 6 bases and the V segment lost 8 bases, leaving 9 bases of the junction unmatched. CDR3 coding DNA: TGTGCCAGCCGACAGGGCCCTTCCTCTGAAGCTTTCTTT. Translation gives CASRQGPSSEAFF.

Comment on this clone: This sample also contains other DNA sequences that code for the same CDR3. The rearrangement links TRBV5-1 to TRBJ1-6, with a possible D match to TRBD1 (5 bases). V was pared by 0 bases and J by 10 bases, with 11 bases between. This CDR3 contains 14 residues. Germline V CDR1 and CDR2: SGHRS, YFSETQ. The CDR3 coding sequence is TGCGCCAGCAGCTTGGCCCCAAGGGACTCACCCCTCCACTTT. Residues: CASSLAPRDSPLHF.

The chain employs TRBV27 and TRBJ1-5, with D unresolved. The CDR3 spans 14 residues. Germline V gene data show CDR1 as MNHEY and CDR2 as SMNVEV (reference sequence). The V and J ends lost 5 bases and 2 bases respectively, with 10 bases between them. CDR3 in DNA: TGTGCCAGCAGTACCCGGGCCCGCAATCAGCCCCAGCATTTT. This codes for CASSTRARNQPQHF.

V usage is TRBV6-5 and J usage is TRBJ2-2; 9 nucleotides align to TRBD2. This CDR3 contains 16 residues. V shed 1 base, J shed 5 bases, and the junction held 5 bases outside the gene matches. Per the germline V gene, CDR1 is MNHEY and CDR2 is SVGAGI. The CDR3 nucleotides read TGTGCCAGCAGTTACTTGGGTAGCGGGAGAACCGGGGAGCTGTTTTTT. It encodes CASSYLGSGRTGELFF.

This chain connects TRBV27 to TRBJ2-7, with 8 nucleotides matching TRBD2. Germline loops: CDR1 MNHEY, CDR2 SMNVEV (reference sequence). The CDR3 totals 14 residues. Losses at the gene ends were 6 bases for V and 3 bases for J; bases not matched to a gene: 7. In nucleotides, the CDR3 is TGTGCCAGCAGGGGACTAGGGGCTATCTACGAGCAGTACTTC. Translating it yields CASRGLGAIYEQYF.

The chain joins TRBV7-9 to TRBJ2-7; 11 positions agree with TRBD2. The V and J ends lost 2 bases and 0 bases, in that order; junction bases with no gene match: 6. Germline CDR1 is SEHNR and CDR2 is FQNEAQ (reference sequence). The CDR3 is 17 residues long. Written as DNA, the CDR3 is TGTGCCAGCAGCTTACTGGGGGGACTAGCGGCCTCCTACGAGCAGTACTTC. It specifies CASSLLGGLAASYEQYF.

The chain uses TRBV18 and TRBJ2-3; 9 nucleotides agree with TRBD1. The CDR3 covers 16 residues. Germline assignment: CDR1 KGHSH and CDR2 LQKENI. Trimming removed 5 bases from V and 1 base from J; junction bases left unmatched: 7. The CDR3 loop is CASSGTGTGRTDTQYF. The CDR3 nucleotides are TGTGCCAGCTCAGGCACCGGGACAGGGCGCACAGATACGCAGTATTTT.

The CDR3 coding sequence is TGCGCCAGCGGCGTAGGAACTTCCTCTGGGCACAATGAGCAGTTCTTC. Protein: CASGVGTSSGHNEQFF. The chain employs TRBV5-1 and TRBJ2-1; no reliable D call. This CDR3 has 16 amino acids. V was trimmed by 7 bases and J by 5 bases, leaving 22 bases between them. The germline V gene encodes CDR1 SGHRS and CDR2 YFSETQ.

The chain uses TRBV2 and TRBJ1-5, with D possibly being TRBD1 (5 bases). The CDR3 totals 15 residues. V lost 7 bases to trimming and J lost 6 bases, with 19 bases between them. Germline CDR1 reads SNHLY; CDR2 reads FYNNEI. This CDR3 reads CASTKISGGGQPQHF. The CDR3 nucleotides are TGTGCCAGCACCAAAATCTCGGGGGGGGGTCAGCCCCAGCATTTT.

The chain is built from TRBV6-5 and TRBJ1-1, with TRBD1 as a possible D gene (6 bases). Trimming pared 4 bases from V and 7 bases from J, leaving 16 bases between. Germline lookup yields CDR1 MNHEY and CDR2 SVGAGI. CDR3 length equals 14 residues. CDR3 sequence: CASSFGYDRLEAFF. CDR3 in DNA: TGTGCCAGCAGTTTTGGCTACGACAGGCTTGAAGCTTTCTTT.

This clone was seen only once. This chain's CDR3 is CASRPEGGGMNTEAFF. The CDR3 nucleotides are TGTGCCAGCAGACCGGAAGGGGGAGGCATGAACACTGAAGCTTTCTTT. The rearrangement joins TRBV5-4 to TRBJ1-1; a possible D gene is TRBD1 (6 bases). The CDR3 is made up of 16 amino acids. Trimming pared 5 bases from V and 0 bases from J, leaving 17 bases between. CDR1 is SGHNT, CDR2 YYREEE, per germline (reference sequence).

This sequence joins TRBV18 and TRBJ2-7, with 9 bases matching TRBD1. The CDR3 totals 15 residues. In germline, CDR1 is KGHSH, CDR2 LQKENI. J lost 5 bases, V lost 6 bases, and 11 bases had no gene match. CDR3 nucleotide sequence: TGTGCCAGCTCCCCCCTGGGACAGGGTGGGAACGAGCAGTACTTC. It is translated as CASSPLGQGGNEQYF.

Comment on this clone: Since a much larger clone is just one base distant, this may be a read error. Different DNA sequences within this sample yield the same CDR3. This chain's CDR3 is CASSLERNYGYTF. The CDR3 nucleotides are TGCGCCAGCAGCTTGGAAAGAAACTATGGCTACACCTTC. V usage is TRBV5-1 and J usage is TRBJ1-2; D is uncertain. Trimming pared 0 bases from V and 2 bases from J, leaving 5 bases between. This CDR3 comprises 13 residues. Germline CDR1 and CDR2: SGHRS and YFSETQ.

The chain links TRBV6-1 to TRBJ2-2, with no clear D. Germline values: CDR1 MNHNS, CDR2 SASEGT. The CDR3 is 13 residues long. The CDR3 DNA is TGTGCACTTCATTTGAGGAACACCGGGGAGCTGTTTTTT. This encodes CALHLRNTGELFF.

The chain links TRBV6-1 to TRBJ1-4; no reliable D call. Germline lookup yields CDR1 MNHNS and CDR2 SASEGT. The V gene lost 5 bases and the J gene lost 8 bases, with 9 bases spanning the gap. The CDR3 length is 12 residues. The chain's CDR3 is CASSNEGEKLFF. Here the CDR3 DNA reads TGTGCCAGCAGTAATGAAGGCGAAAAACTGTTTTTT.